This paragraph reports one T cell receptor beta chain. This record belongs to a study of Graves' ophthalmopathy and Graves' hyperthyroidism. The ends were cut back, 2 bases at V and 2 bases at J, with 7 bases in the middle. Germline loops: CDR1 MNHEY, CDR2 SVGAGI. CDR3 length equals 15 residues. From RNA, the CDR3 regions of TCR beta chains were amplified and sequenced. The first round was an RT-PCR with HTBI primers, and the second round was a multiplex PCR. One entry per CDR3 protein results from TCRdb running MiXCR on the multiplex PCR reads. The repertoire holds about 160,000 distinct CDR3 sequences, 30% to 45% seen once, with around 5.8% in the top ten.

The receptor comes from a woman between 40 and 50 years old with Graves' ophthalmopathy. Specimen: peripheral blood. V and J are TRBV6-5 and TRBJ1-6; possibly TRBD1 for D (6 bases). In DNA, the CDR3 is TGTGCCAGCAGTTACGAGGGGGCCTATAATTCACCCCTCCACTTT. This encodes CASSYEGAYNSPLHF.